The next 29 T cell receptor beta chains were all read from a single sample in a study of shared clonotypes between healthy human individuals. Clones were read by immunoSEQ multiplex PCR, and TCRdb kept only the in-frame ones, dropping some. The data show around 500,000 clones, 60% to 85% seen once. What was sequenced was PBMCs. All receptors come from a woman aged 40 to 50 in good health. Some clones in this sample may be carry-over from other donors' samples.

This clone has more than one count but fewer than ten. This sequence joins TRBV19 and TRBJ1-1, with D possibly TRBD1 on 6 matching bases. The CDR3 covers 16 residues. Germline CDR1 and CDR2: LNHDA and SQIVND (reference sequence). Trimming took off 4 bases at V and 1 base at J, with 16 bases between the two ends. Here the CDR3 DNA reads TGTGCCAGTAGTACCTCCCAGGGAGGGGGGAACACTGAAGCTTTCTTT. Its translation is CASSTSQGGGNTEAFF.

The V call is TRBV14, the J call TRBJ1-2, with D possibly matching TRBD1 (5 bases). CDR1 is SGHDN, CDR2 FVKESK, per germline. V lost 3 bases and J 0 bases, leaving 8 bases between the germline ends. The CDR3 is made up of 14 amino acids. DNA for the CDR3: TGTGCCAGCAGCCACCCAGGGTCTAACTATGGCTACACCTTC. Encoded protein: CASSHPGSNYGYTF.

The J gene is TRBJ1-1, the V gene TRBV7-3, with 9 bases that match TRBD1. V lost 4 bases to trimming and J lost 4 bases; unmatched junction nucleotides: 7. This CDR3 is 15 amino acids long. CDR1 SGHTA and CDR2 FQGTGA come from the germline V gene. CDR3 sequence reads: CASSSGQGRGTEAFF. The DNA of the CDR3 is TGTGCCAGCAGCTCGGGACAGGGAAGAGGCACTGAAGCTTTCTTT.

V is TRBV28 and J is TRBJ2-7, with D perhaps TRBD1 (5 bases). Germline lookup yields CDR1 MDHEN and CDR2 SYDVKM. V was cut by 8 bases and J by 4 bases, with 9 bases left in between. This CDR3 comprises 11 residues. The CDR3 spells CASGTGYEQYF. Written as DNA, the CDR3 is TGTGCCAGCGGAACAGGATACGAGCAGTACTTC.

The gene calls are TRBV6-1 and TRBJ2-7; D is possibly TRBD1 or TRBD2 (5 bases each). V was pared by 6 bases and J by 2 bases, with 17 bases between. Germline CDR1 reads MNHNS; CDR2 reads SASEGT. This CDR3 has 15 residues. CDR3 in amino acids: CASRSPGLMAYEQYF. As DNA, the CDR3 is TGTGCCAGCAGATCCCCGGGGCTTATGGCCTACGAGCAGTACTTC.

The V and J genes are TRBV11-1 and TRBJ2-6; maybe TRBD1 (6 bases). V lost 3 bases, J lost 0 bases, and 6 bases lay in between. This CDR3 contains 15 residues. Germline V CDR1 and CDR2: SGHAT, FQDESV (reference sequence). This chain's CDR3 is CASSLGASGANVLTF. The CDR3 DNA sequence: TGTGCCAGCAGCTTGGGGGCCTCTGGGGCCAACGTCCTGACTTTC.

This chain uses TRBV11-2 with TRBJ2-7, with 9 bases fitting TRBD2. CDR1 and CDR2 (germline): SGHAT, FQNNGV. The CDR3 totals 16 residues. The ends lost 5 bases at V and 4 bases at J; junction bases unmatched: 12. The chain's CDR3 is CASSLGNSGSTYEQYF. For the CDR3, the DNA is TGTGCCAGCAGCCTAGGAAATAGCGGGAGCACTTACGAGCAGTACTTC.

V usage is TRBV15 and J usage is TRBJ2-7; 13 bases align to TRBD2. Germline V lookup: CDR1 LNHNV, CDR2 YYDKDF (reference sequence). CDR3 length: 15 amino acids. The ends lost 5 bases at V and 3 bases at J; junction bases unmatched: 4. CDR3 loop: CATSFWTSGSYEQYF. In DNA, the CDR3 is TGTGCCACCAGCTTCTGGACTAGCGGGAGCTACGAGCAGTACTTC.

This chain links TRBV6-6 with TRBJ2-7; 7 nucleotides agree with TRBD2. With V trimmed by 5 bases and J by 7 bases, 8 bases remained unmatched. The CDR3 is 13 amino acids. CDR1 is MNHNY and CDR2 is SVGAGI in the germline V gene (reference sequence). In DNA form, the CDR3 reads TGTGCCAGCAGTAGCGGGGCCTACGTGGAGCAGTACTTC. Translation: CASSSGAYVEQYF.

This sequence joins TRBV10-2 and TRBJ1-2; D remains ambiguous. The germline gives CDR1 WSHSY, CDR2 SAAADI. The CDR3 extends over 13 amino acids. Trimming cost V 3 bases and J 2 bases, with 7 bases left between them. CDR3 nucleotide sequence: TGCGCCAGCAGTGAACCTGCGAACTATGGCTACACCTTC. Its translation: CASSEPANYGYTF.

This chain uses TRBV11-1 with TRBJ1-2; tentative D call: TRBD1 (5 bases). The CDR3 contains 14 residues. V was trimmed by 3 bases and J by 3 bases, leaving 11 bases between them. From germline, CDR1 is SGHAT and CDR2 FQDESV (reference sequence). The CDR3 is CASSFRGDYYGYTF. The CDR3 DNA sequence: TGTGCCAGCAGCTTCCGAGGGGACTACTATGGCTACACCTTC. Combining the CDR3 with reference TRBV11-1 and TRBJ1-2 gives the whole variable domain EAEVAQSPRYKITEKSQAVAFWCDPISGHATLYWYRQILGQGPELLVQFQDESVVDDSQLPKDRFSAERLKGVDSTLKIQPAELGDSAMYLCASSFRGDYYGYTFGSGTRLTVV.

V and J are TRBV12-5 and TRBJ2-3, with 8 positions matching TRBD2. This CDR3 is 15 amino acids long. Trimming cost V 4 bases and J 3 bases; bases outside gene matches: 6. Germline CDR1 and CDR2: LGHNT and FRNRAP. CDR3 amino acids: CASGSGERETDTQYF. CDR3 DNA sequence: TGTGCTAGTGGTTCCGGTGAGCGGGAGACAGATACGCAGTATTTT.

V usage is TRBV4-1 and J usage is TRBJ1-5; unclear D gene. The CDR3 runs 13 residues. Germline loops: CDR1 MGHRA, CDR2 YSYEKL. The V gene lost 2 bases and the J gene lost 10 bases, with 12 bases spanning the gap. CDR3 sequence (DNA): TGCGCCAGCAGCCAACCCACGGGATCTCCCCAGCATTTT. It is translated as CASSQPTGSPQHF.

This clone was seen a few times. The sample carries other DNA sequences with the same CDR3. V and J are TRBV9 and TRBJ2-5; D is uncertain. The germline V gene encodes CDR1 SGDLS and CDR2 YYNGEE. The CDR3 has 14 amino acids. V lost 0 bases, J lost 1 base, and 7 bases lay in between. CDR3 in amino acids: CASSVDRTQETQYF. CDR3 DNA sequence: TGTGCCAGCAGCGTAGATCGGACCCAAGAGACCCAGTACTTC. Combining the CDR3 with reference TRBV9 and TRBJ2-5 gives the whole variable domain DSGVTQTPKHLITATGQRVTLRCSPRSGDLSVYWYQQSLDQGLQFLIQYYNGEERAKGNILERFSAQQFPDLHSELNLSSLELGDSALYFCASSVDRTQETQYFGPGTRLLVL.

The DNA for the CDR3 is TGTGCCAGCAGTGAAGTGGGACAGGGTCGTACTGAAGCTTTCTTT. This sequence encodes CASSEVGQGRTEAFF. The chain carries TRBV6-1 and TRBJ1-1; TRBD1 aligns across 9 bases. Germline-derived CDR1 and CDR2 are MNHNS and SASEGT. V was clipped by 1 base and J by 5 bases; unmatched bases: 5. The CDR3 length is 15 residues.

This clone turned up a few times. The chain links TRBV27 to TRBJ2-5; 8 bases match TRBD1. The DNA end is a closer match to TRBJ2-7, so the J assignment may be wrong. The germline gives CDR1 MNHEY, CDR2 SMNVEV (reference sequence). The CDR3 sequence is 13 residues long. CDR3 sequence: CASSEDREYEQYF. Here the CDR3 DNA reads TGTGCCAGCAGCGAGGACAGGGAATACGAGCAGTACTTC.

V is TRBV29-1 and J is TRBJ2-3; D is possibly TRBD1 (6 bases). CDR3 length: 15 amino acids. Per the germline V gene, CDR1 is SQVTM and CDR2 is ANQGSEA. V was cut by 3 bases and J by 0 bases, with 13 bases left in between. The CDR3 here is CSVEDGQRSTDTQYF. The CDR3 DNA sequence: TGCAGCGTTGAGGATGGACAGAGAAGCACAGATACGCAGTATTTT.

For this clone: A much larger clone differs from this one at a single base, so this may be a read error. The sample has other DNA sequences that encode this CDR3 too. This sequence joins TRBV10-3 and TRBJ1-4; no clear D. This CDR3 spans 14 amino acids. Trimming shortened V by 3 bases and J by 8 bases, and 13 bases separated the two germline ends. CDR1 is ENHRY, CDR2 SYGVKD, per germline. CDR3 region: CAISESTLAEKLFF. The CDR3 DNA follows: TGTGCCATCAGTGAATCGACTCTGGCCGAAAAACTGTTTTTT.

The rearrangement links TRBV6-1 to TRBJ2-5, with 8 nucleotides matching TRBD1. J gave up 4 bases and V 5 bases, and 3 bases lay outside the gene matches. CDR1 is MNHNS and CDR2 is SASEGT in the germline V gene. The CDR3 is made up of 13 amino acids. As DNA, the CDR3 is TGTGCCAGCAGTCAGGGGGCCCGAGAGACCCAGTACTTC. This sequence encodes CASSQGARETQYF.

With regard to this clone: The likely explanation is a read error, given a far larger clone one base away. V usage is TRBV11-2 and J usage is TRBJ2-5, with 9 bases fitting TRBD1. V lost 5 bases, J lost 13 bases, and 14 bases stayed unmatched. The CDR3 has 14 residues. Germline-derived CDR1 and CDR2 are SGHAT and FQNNGV. Written as DNA, the CDR3 is TGTGCCAGCAGCCTCAGGACAGGGGACGGCGAGCGGTACTTC. It translates to CASSLRTGDGERYF. Full variable domain (remainder filled in from reference TRBV11-2 and TRBJ2-5): EAGVAQSPRYKIIEKRQSVAFWCNPISGHATLYWYQQILGQGPKLLIQFQNNGVVDDSQLPKDRFSAERLKGVDSTLKIQPAKLEDSAVYLCASSLRTGDGERYFGPGTRLLVL.

This chain connects TRBV5-1 to TRBJ2-7, with 13 bases lining up with TRBD2. The CDR3 is 18 residues long. Germline V gives CDR1 SGHRS, CDR2 YFSETQ. The V gene end was trimmed by 2 bases and the J gene end by 0 bases; junction bases not matched to a gene: 8. CDR3 sequence reads: CASSFELAGGPRSYEQYF. The CDR3 DNA sequence: TGCGCCAGCAGCTTTGAACTAGCGGGAGGGCCCCGCTCCTACGAGCAGTACTTC.

The chain recombines TRBV27 with TRBJ1-5; D is unclear. CDR3 size: 14 residues. The V and J ends lost 2 bases and 3 bases respectively, with 8 bases between them. Germline V CDR1 and CDR2: MNHEY, SMNVEV (reference sequence). CDR3 amino acids: CASSLERHNQPQHF. The DNA for the CDR3 is TGTGCCAGCAGTTTAGAAAGACACAATCAGCCCCAGCATTTT.

The chain uses TRBV7-2 and TRBJ2-7; a possible D gene is TRBD2 (5 bases). The CDR3 is 15 residues long. V lost 1 base and J 0 bases, leaving 10 bases between the germline ends. Per germline, CDR1 SGHTA and CDR2 FQGNSA. The CDR3 is CASSLGGLSSYEQYF. In nucleotides, the CDR3 is TGTGCCAGCAGCTTAGGAGGACTGAGCTCCTACGAGCAGTACTTC.

The CDR3 protein is CASSYKGANTGELFF. The CDR3 DNA reads as TGTGCCAGCAGCTATAAGGGGGCGAACACCGGGGAGCTGTTTTTT. The chain joins TRBV7-2 to TRBJ2-2, with D possibly being TRBD1 (6 bases). Germline CDR1 is SGHTA and CDR2 is FQGNSA. Trimming shortened V by 4 bases and J by 0 bases, and 9 bases separated the two germline ends. The CDR3 consists of 15 residues.

The genes are TRBV18 and TRBJ2-7; perhaps TRBD2 as D (5 bases). This CDR3 is built from 15 residues. V lost 3 bases and J 0 bases, leaving 12 bases between the germline ends. CDR1 and CDR2 from the germline V gene are KGHSH and LQKENI. This CDR3 is CASSPLGVHSYEQYF. DNA of the CDR3: TGTGCCAGCTCACCCCTCGGGGTCCACTCCTACGAGCAGTACTTC.

This chain joins TRBV7-9 and TRBJ2-7, with 7 bases that match TRBD1. Germline CDR1 reads SEHNR; CDR2 reads FQNEAQ (reference sequence). V was clipped by 2 bases and J by 0 bases; unmatched bases: 4. The CDR3 extends over 15 amino acids. CDR3 amino acids: CASSLSRDSSYEQYF. CDR3 in DNA: TGTGCCAGCAGCTTATCTCGGGACAGCTCCTACGAGCAGTACTTC.

CDR3 sequence reads: CASSSGLAGVVYNEQFF. The CDR3 DNA is TGCGCCAGCAGCTCCGGACTAGCGGGAGTAGTCTACAATGAGCAGTTCTTC. The J gene is TRBJ2-1, the V gene TRBV5-1; TRBD2 matches at 13 bases. V gave up 3 bases and J gave up 3 bases; unmatched junction bases: 6. This CDR3 comprises 17 residues. Germline CDR1 reads SGHRS; CDR2 reads YFSETQ.

In this sample, this clone turned up once. The conserved phenylalanine or tryptophan is not found at the CDR3 terminus, so this likely reflects a read error. This chain joins TRBV30 and TRBJ2-2; TRBD2 aligns across 7 bases. This CDR3 contains 14 residues. CDR1 is GTSNPN and CDR2 is SVGIG in the germline V gene (reference sequence). Trimming took 2 bases from V and 5 from J; bases not matched to a gene: 5. The DNA of the CDR3 is TGTGCCTGGAGTTTACTAGCGAGGACCGGGGAGCTGTTTCTT. Translated: CAWSLLARTGELFL.

The rearrangement uses TRBV11-2 and TRBJ2-1; D may be TRBD2 (6 bases). This CDR3 has 16 residues. V lost 4 bases and J 9 bases, leaving 22 bases between the germline ends. CDR1 SGHAT and CDR2 FQNNGV come from the germline V gene. CDR3 residues: CASSSSAGGDGGEQFF. The CDR3 nucleotides are TGTGCCAGCAGCTCCTCAGCGGGTGGGGACGGAGGTGAGCAGTTCTTC.